One and the same sample provided the 11 T cell receptor beta chains below, sequenced in a study of early T cells in non-severe SARS-CoV-2 infection. TCRdb used MiXCR to reprocess the 5' RACE reads, holding one entry per CDR3 protein. The sample contains approximately 52,000 distinct CDR3 sequences, 15% of which appear only once. This specimen consisted of whole blood, obtained at baseline. Receptors were obtained from an adult who was a healthcare worker with PCR-confirmed SARS-CoV-2 infection or an uninfected control (not recorded which).

Many counts were recorded for this clonotype. The chain carries TRBV20-1 and TRBJ2-3; D is perhaps TRBD2 (5 bases). The germline V gene encodes CDR1 DFQATT and CDR2 SNEGSKA (reference sequence). The CDR3 is made up of 13 amino acids. The CDR3 bases are TGCAGCGCCTCGATACTAGTCACAGATACGCAGTATTTT. Its translation is CSASILVTDTQYF.

This clonotype was seen only a few times. The chain uses TRBV28 and TRBJ2-4, with TRBD2 identical over 11 bases. The germline V gene has CDR1 MDHEN and CDR2 SYDVKM. The CDR3 extends over 17 amino acids. With 4 bases clipped from V and 9 bases from J, the junction kept 14 bases outside the gene matches. DNA for the CDR3: TGTGCCAGCAGTTCTAGCGGGGGGCCAATCCAGGGACCCATTCAGTACTTC. Its protein is CASSSSGGPIQGPIQYF.

This clonotype was observed many times. The V gene is TRBV7-9, the J gene TRBJ2-1; no clear D. The CDR3 is 12 amino acids. Germline V lookup: CDR1 SEHNR, CDR2 FQNEAQ (reference sequence). Between the trimmed V and J ends, which lost 4 bases and 15 bases, there was a span of 16 bases. CDR3 DNA: TGTGCCAGCAGCTCCCCCCGGTCAGATCCGTTCTTC. Protein sequence: CASSSPRSDPFF.

This clonotype has only a few counts. The chain carries TRBV12-3 or TRBV12-4 and TRBJ1-5; D is perhaps TRBD1 (6 bases). Trimming left V 0 bases short and J 6 bases short, with 12 bases between. The CDR3 has 15 amino acids. CDR3 sequence: CASSLAAGGGQPQHF. In nucleotides, the CDR3 is TGTGCCAGCAGTTTAGCAGCTGGAGGGGGTCAGCCCCAGCATTTT.

This clonotype showed up just a few times. This sequence joins TRBV28 and TRBJ1-5, with D hard to call. The CDR3 spans 13 residues. V lost 6 bases to trimming and J lost 6 bases, with 12 bases between them. Germline V gene data show CDR1 as MDHEN and CDR2 as SYDVKM. In nucleotides, the CDR3 is TGTGCCAGCAGGGGCGTAAGCGCTCAGCCCCAGCATTTT. Translating it yields CASRGVSAQPQHF. The full variable domain, rest sourced from reference TRBV28 and TRBJ1-5, is DVKVTQSSRYLVKRTGEKVFLECVQDMDHENMFWYRQDPGLGLRLIYFSYDVKMKEKGDIPEGYSVSREKKERFSLILESASTNQTSMYLCASRGVSAQPQHFGDGTRLSIL.

This clonotype appeared many times. The chain employs TRBV11-2 and TRBJ2-1; a possible D gene is TRBD2 (6 bases). V dropped 3 bases and J dropped 5 bases, with 20 bases sitting between them. This CDR3 is 17 amino acids long. CDR1 and CDR2 (germline): SGHAT, FQNNGV. Written as DNA, the CDR3 is TGTGCCAGCAGCTTCTGGGGCCGGGCTCGGGGGAACAATGAGCAGTTCTTC. This translates into CASSFWGRARGNNEQFF.

This clonotype showed up many times. V and J are TRBV6-1 and TRBJ1-5; 10 bases agree with TRBD1. Germline V gene sequence: CDR1 MNHNS, CDR2 SASEGT. The J segment lost 4 bases and the V segment lost 8 bases, leaving 5 bases of the junction unmatched. This CDR3 region has 14 residues. The CDR3 nucleotides read TGTGCCAGCTTACGGGACAGGGGAAATCAGCCCCAGCATTTT. As protein: CASLRDRGNQPQHF.

This clonotype has a handful of counts. The chain couples TRBV12-3 or TRBV12-4 to TRBJ2-2; D gene uncertain. V was cut by 5 bases and J by 7 bases, with 20 bases left in between. CDR3 length: 16 amino acids. CDR3 bases: TGTGCCAGCAGTCCGCGCCGGTCCTGGGCCATCGGGGAGCTGTTTTTT. Amino acid sequence: CASSPRRSWAIGELFF.

This clonotype has more than one count but fewer than ten. The chain joins TRBV6-1 to TRBJ1-6, with a possible D match to TRBD1 (5 bases). Germline CDR1 and CDR2: MNHNS and SASEGT. V was trimmed by 7 bases and J by 5 bases, leaving 15 bases between them. CDR3 length: 15 amino acids. CDR3: CASNLKVGDNSPLHF. As DNA, the CDR3 is TGTGCCAGCAACCTGAAAGTAGGGGATAATTCACCCCTCCACTTT.

The count of this clonotype is one. The chain has TRBV5-1 and TRBJ1-4, with 10 bases fitting TRBD1. Germline V gene lookup returns CDR1 SGHRS and CDR2 YFSETQ. Unmatched junction bases numbered 9, after V lost 4 bases and J lost 6 bases. The CDR3 sequence is 16 residues long. CDR3 nucleotides: TGCGCCAGCAGCATCGGGACAGGGGATAATGATGAAAAACTGTTTTTT. This codes for CASSIGTGDNDEKLFF.

CDR3 DNA: TGCAGTGCCCGGGGGGAGACGGACACTGAAGCTTTCTTT. It yields the protein CSARGETDTEAFF. The chain employs TRBV20-1 and TRBJ1-1, with D tentatively TRBD1 (5 bases). CDR3 length: 13 residues. Germline V CDR1 and CDR2: DFQATT, SNEGSKA (reference sequence). V was cut by 6 bases and J by 3 bases, with 14 bases left in between.